The next 7 T cell receptor beta chains were all read from a single sample in a study of tumor-infiltrating lymphocytes in primary liver carcinoma. Joint extraction of RNA and DNA used roughly 18-34 mg of bulk tissue that was unsorted. The researchers produced TCR beta cDNA from approximately 460 ng total RNA with a constant-region primer. Three nested multiplex PCR rounds, a slightly modified ARM-PCR method, built the TCR beta libraries. Both of the initial two PCR rounds ran for approximately 11 cycles and employed TRBV1-TRBV30 forward primers alongside a C-beta reverse primer. Via MiXCR, TCRdb re-called the multiplex PCR reads, giving one row per CDR3 protein. The sample shows 50,000 to 70,000 distinct CDR3 sequences, less than 75% of them seen only once. Sequencing used liver tumor tissue from sampling region 2. Described subset: tumor region T2, inferior pole. These receptors were obtained from a man aged 40-50 years with primary liver carcinoma and hepatitis B virus infection.

Of note for this clonotype: Since no conserved phenylalanine or tryptophan closes the CDR3, a read error is the likely cause. The V call is TRBV11-2, the J call TRBJ2-3, with a tentative D call TRBD2 (6 bases). V was clipped by 1 base and J by 1 base, with 24 bases between them. Germline values: CDR1 SGHAT, CDR2 FQNNGV. This CDR3 spans 20 amino acids. The CDR3 here is CASSLALRGPRERGTDTQYL. The CDR3 DNA sequence: TGTGCCAGCAGCTTAGCCCTGAGGGGTCCACGGGAGAGGGGCACAGATACGCAGTATTTA.

To note about this clonotype: Since the CDR3 does not end with the conserved phenylalanine or tryptophan, this likely comes from a read error. It is unclear where the CDR3 begins or ends on the DNA, so no DNA is shown, and the CDR3 is as TCRdb lists it. The chain is built from TRBV11-2 and TRBJ2-2; the D segment call TRBD2 is taken from the table without a DNA check. The CDR3 spans 17 amino acids, including both terminal residues. Germline CDR1 and CDR2: SGHAT and FQNNGV. The CDR3 spells CASSAGLAVSPAGELLS.

As for this clonotype: The junction differs from germline at one of its ends, possibly a read error. As DNA, the CDR3 is TGTGCCAGCGGCCAAGAGTACGGACAGGGTTTTTGGACTGAAGCCTTCTTC. This sequence encodes CASGQEYGQGFWTEAFF. This chain connects TRBV4-2 to TRBJ1-1; the match to TRBD1 covers 8 bases. The germline gives CDR1 LGHNA, CDR2 YNFKEQ. This CDR3 spans 17 amino acids.

As for this clonotype: At one of its ends the junction is not consistent with the germline gene, which may arise from a read error. This chain connects TRBV11-2 to TRBJ2-7, with 15 positions matching TRBD2. The length of the CDR3 is 18 residues. Looked up from germline, CDR1 is SGHAT and CDR2 is FQNNGV. CDR3 in DNA: TGTGCATGCAGCTTATCCGTTGGACTAGCGGGAGGGGGGTACGAGCAATATTTC. Amino acids: CACSLSVGLAGGGYEQYF.

In regard to this clonotype: At one of its ends the junction is not consistent with the germline gene, which may arise from a read error. The chain joins TRBV4-2 to TRBJ2-1; 7 nucleotides match TRBD2. The CDR3 sequence is 17 residues long. The germline gives CDR1 LGHNA, CDR2 YNFKEQ. CDR3 in amino acids: CTSRQEPWLAEDNEQFF. The DNA for the CDR3 is TGTACCAGCAGACAAGAGCCCTGGCTAGCGGAAGACAATGAGCAGTTCTTC.

This clonotype has more than one count but fewer than ten. Relative to the germline gene, one junction end is altered; a read error may explain this. CDR3 in amino acids: CSAIGQGTEALF. CDR3 nucleotides: TGCAGCGCCATCGGACAGGGGACTGAAGCTCTCTTT. V and J are TRBV29-1 and TRBJ1-1, with 9 nucleotides matching TRBD1. This CDR3 spans 12 amino acids. CDR1 SQVTM and CDR2 ANQGSEA come from the germline V gene.

Remarks on this clonotype: One end of the junction fails to match germline, which may point to a read error. The rearrangement uses TRBV5-6 and TRBJ1-6; perhaps TRBD1 as D (6 bases). This CDR3 is built from 15 residues. Germline V gene lookup returns CDR1 SGHDT and CDR2 YYEEEE. The CDR3 nucleotides read TGTGCCAGCAGCTTTGTTGGACAGCGCAATTCACCCCTCCATTTT. This codes for CASSFVGQRNSPLHF.